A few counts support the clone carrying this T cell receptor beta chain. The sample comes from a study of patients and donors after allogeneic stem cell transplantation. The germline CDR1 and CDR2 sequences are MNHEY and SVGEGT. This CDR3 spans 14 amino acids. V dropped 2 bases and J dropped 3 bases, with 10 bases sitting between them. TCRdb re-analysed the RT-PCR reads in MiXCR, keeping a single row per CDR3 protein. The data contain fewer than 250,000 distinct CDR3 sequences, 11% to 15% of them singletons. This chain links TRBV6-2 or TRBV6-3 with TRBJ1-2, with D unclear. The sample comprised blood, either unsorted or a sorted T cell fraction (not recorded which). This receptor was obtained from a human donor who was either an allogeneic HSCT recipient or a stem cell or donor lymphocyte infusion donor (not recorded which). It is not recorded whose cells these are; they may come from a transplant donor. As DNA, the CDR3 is TGTGCCAGCAGTTACACCAGACCTGACTATGGCTACACCTTC. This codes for CASSYTRPDYGYTF.